This is a list of T cell receptor beta chains from one sample in a study of shared clonotypes between healthy human individuals. Sequencing used immunoSEQ multiplex PCR; TCRdb keeps in-frame clones, though not all of them. Among fewer than 600,000 clones listed, 79% were seen once. What was sequenced was PBMCs. These receptors all come from a woman in her forties in good health. Some clones in this sample may be carry-over from other donors' samples. Both conserved end residues are part of each CDR3. The D gene is left open where the match is weak. Only some rows state a clone size, as once, few, many or a class for expanded clones.

v_call	d_call	j_call	clone_size	cdr3_aa	cdr3_nt
TRBV6-1	TRBD1	TRBJ2-1	.	CASSLLGQPHGEQFF	TGTGCCAGCAGCCTTCTGGGACAGCCCCACGGTGAGCAGTTCTTC
TRBV9	.	TRBJ1-2	.	CASSHEGDGYTF	TGTGCCAGCAGCCACGAAGGGGATGGCTACACCTTC
TRBV5-4	TRBD1	TRBJ1-3	.	CASSYDRVGNTIYF	TGTGCCAGCAGTTATGACAGGGTGGGAAACACCATATATTTT
TRBV9	TRBD2	TRBJ2-1	.	CASSVGASGRALDYNEQFF	TGTGCCAGCAGCGTAGGGGCTAGCGGGAGGGCCCTCGACTACAATGAGCAGTTCTTC
TRBV21-1	.	TRBJ2-7	.	CASSKHHRGSYEQYF	TGTGCCAGCAGCAAACACCACAGGGGGAGTTACGAGCAGTACTTC
TRBV6-1	.	TRBJ2-1	.	CASSERNTAGSYNEQFF	TGTGCCAGCAGTGAAAGAAATACGGCCGGTTCTTACAATGAGCAGTTCTTC
TRBV5-1	.	TRBJ1-2	.	CASSVTGINYGYTF	TGCGCCAGCAGCGTTACAGGGATCAACTATGGCTACACCTTC
TRBV30	.	TRBJ2-2	many	CAWSTSRVSAGELFF	TGTGCCTGGAGTACCTCACGCGTTAGCGCCGGGGAGCTGTTTTTT
TRBV5-1	.	TRBJ2-5	once	CASSFSELGAQETQYF	TGCGCCAGCAGCTTCTCCGAGTTGGGGGCCCAAGAGACCCAGTACTTC
TRBV7-6	TRBD1	TRBJ1-5	.	CASSLQGAPNQPQHF	TGTGCCAGCAGCTTACAGGGGGCTCCCAATCAGCCCCAGCATTTT
TRBV28	TRBD2	TRBJ2-7	.	CASRRTSGSYEQYF	TGTGCCAGCAGGAGGACTAGCGGGAGTTACGAGCAGTACTTC
TRBV29-1	.	TRBJ2-7	.	CSVGRKFGLGLGEQYF	TGCAGCGTTGGTCGGAAGTTCGGACTCGGTTTAGGCGAGCAGTACTTC
TRBV7-9	.	TRBJ2-2	.	CASSLGGAGELFF	TGTGCCAGCAGCTTAGGAGGGGCCGGGGAGCTGTTTTTT
TRBV10-3	.	TRBJ2-2	.	CAISDGTVNTGELFF	TGTGCCATCAGTGATGGGACTGTGAACACCGGGGAGCTGTTTTTT
TRBV29-1	TRBD2	TRBJ2-7	.	CSVTSRASGRSGRYEQYF	TGCAGCGTTACCTCGAGGGCTAGCGGGAGGTCTGGGCGTTACGAGCAGTACTTC
TRBV28	.	TRBJ2-7	.	CASSFIAGAYEQYF	TGTGCCAGCAGTTTCATTGCGGGCGCCTACGAGCAGTACTTC
TRBV7-3	TRBD1	TRBJ1-6	.	CASSLQGGNSPLHF	TGTGCCAGCAGCTTGCAGGGGGGGAATTCACCCCTCCACTTT
TRBV10-3	.	TRBJ2-3	.	CAISESTIDTQYF	TGTGCCATCAGTGAGTCTACTATAGATACGCAGTATTTT
TRBV28	.	TRBJ2-7	few	CASSYGRGPRFSREQYF	TGTGCCAGCAGTTATGGCAGGGGCCCACGTTTTTCGAGGGAGCAGTACTTC
TRBV2	.	TRBJ2-5	.	CASSDSLSQYF	TGTGCCAGCAGTGATTCGTTATCCCAGTACTTC
TRBV18	.	TRBJ2-7	.	CASSPPSRSYEQYF	TGTGCCAGCTCACCACCGAGCAGGTCATACGAGCAGTACTTC
TRBV14	.	TRBJ1-1	.	CASSQGRVGEAFF	TGTGCCAGCAGCCAGGGCAGGGTGGGTGAAGCTTTCTTT
TRBV9	.	TRBJ2-4	.	CASSVGVLAKNIQYF	TGTGCCAGCAGCGTAGGTGTCCTAGCCAAAAACATTCAGTACTTC
TRBV18	.	TRBJ2-7	.	CASSPARVEGEQYF	TGTGCCAGCTCACCGGCGAGGGTGGAAGGCGAGCAGTACTTC
TRBV2	.	TRBJ2-5	.	CASRKSLAQQETQYF	TGTGCCAGCAGAAAGAGTCTAGCGCAACAAGAGACCCAGTACTTC
TRBV28	TRBD1	TRBJ2-5	.	CASSPGTGGLETQYF	TGTGCCAGCAGTCCCGGGACAGGGGGGTTGGAGACCCAGTACTTC
TRBV9	.	TRBJ1-5	.	CASSVGGLQPQHF	TGTGCCAGCAGCGTAGGGGGCTTACAGCCCCAGCATTTT
TRBV7-2	TRBD1	TRBJ1-2	.	CASSQQGVSEGYTF	TGTGCCAGCAGCCAACAGGGGGTTTCGGAAGGCTACACCTTC
TRBV6-6	.	TRBJ2-7	.	CASRHPLIYEQYF	TGTGCCAGCAGGCATCCCCTCATCTACGAGCAGTACTTC
TRBV2	TRBD1	TRBJ1-2	.	CASSEQSGGSYGYTF	TGTGCCAGCAGTGAACAATCAGGGGGTAGCTATGGCTACACCTTC
TRBV9	.	TRBJ2-7	.	CASSVGIQAGSNEQYF	TGTGCCAGCAGCGTAGGTATTCAGGCGGGGTCGAACGAGCAGTACTTC
TRBV19	.	TRBJ1-3	.	CASSSKDTSSGNTIYF	TGTGCCAGTAGTAGCAAGGACACGAGCTCTGGAAACACCATATATTTT
TRBV11-2	.	TRBJ2-5	.	CASSHFSGSQETQYF	TGTGCCAGCAGCCATTTTAGCGGATCCCAAGAGACCCAGTACTTC
TRBV18	.	TRBJ2-3	.	CASSSGADTQYF	TGTGCCAGCTCGTCAGGAGCAGATACGCAGTATTTT
TRBV7-3	.	TRBJ2-7	.	CASSPQGSTPYEQYF	TGTGCCAGCAGCCCCCAGGGTTCAACCCCCTACGAGCAGTACTTC